The rows below give T cell receptor beta chains drawn from one sample of a study of cytomegalovirus exposure and HLA in healthy donors. Some clones are missing from TCRdb's copy, which holds only in-frame ones; the method was immunoSEQ multiplex PCR. The sample has approximately 180,000 clones, about 80% seen once. Input material: PBMCs. These receptors were obtained from a man aged 35 to 55 in good health and CMV-seropositive. The CDR3 runs from the conserved cysteine through the conserved F or W. D genes are given only for firm matches. A row's size may be missing; if present it is once, few, many or a size class.

v_call,d_call,cdr3_length,clone_size,j_call,cdr3_aa,cdr3_nt
TRBV13,-,11,-,TRBJ2-7,CASSRGGEQYF,TGTGCCAGCAGCCGAGGAGGCGAGCAGTACTTC
TRBV5-6,-,11,-,TRBJ1-1,CASSSYTEAFF,TGTGCCAGCAGCTCCTACACTGAAGCTTTCTTT
TRBV28,TRBD1,16,-,TRBJ1-1,CASSLPGTGGTTEAFF,TGTGCCAGCAGTTTACCCGGGACAGGGGGCACCACTGAAGCTTTCTTT
TRBV6-5,TRBD2,15,-,TRBJ2-3,CASRPLAGERDTQYF,TGTGCCAGCAGGCCACTAGCGGGAGAACGAGATACGCAGTATTTT
TRBV2,-,16,-,TRBJ1-1,CASSEVTVLSNTEAFF,TGTGCCAGCAGTGAAGTGACAGTCCTTTCGAACACTGAAGCTTTCTTT
TRBV18,TRBD2,14,-,TRBJ2-5,CASSALAGQETQYF,TGTGCCAGCTCAGCGCTAGCGGGCCAAGAGACCCAGTACTTC
TRBV9,-,12,-,TRBJ2-2,CASSVVSGELFF,TGTGCCAGCAGCGTAGTCAGCGGGGAGCTGTTTTTT
TRBV5-1,TRBD2,15,-,TRBJ2-7,CASSLAGRAVHEQYF,TGCGCCAGCAGCTTGGCAGGGAGGGCCGTTCACGAGCAGTACTTC
TRBV27,TRBD1,15,-,TRBJ2-7,CASSFGQGAIYEQYF,TGTGCCAGCAGTTTTGGACAGGGGGCTATATACGAGCAGTACTTC
TRBV5-1,-,16,-,TRBJ2-2,CASSLEGGAGTGELFF,TGCGCCAGCAGCTTGGAAGGTGGGGCGGGGACCGGGGAGCTGTTTTTT
TRBV28,TRBD1,15,-,TRBJ1-1,CASSTRDRLNTEAFF,TGTGCCAGCAGTACCCGGGACAGGCTGAACACTGAAGCTTTCTTT
TRBV5-4,-,18,few,TRBJ1-4,CASSSDQTGPKVGEKLFF,TGTGCCAGCAGCTCCGACCAAACAGGGCCCAAAGTTGGAGAAAAACTGTTTTTT
TRBV7-2,-,16,-,TRBJ2-2,CASSLVLSVRAGELFF,TGTGCCAGCAGCTTAGTATTGTCCGTTCGGGCCGGGGAGCTGTTTTTT
TRBV27,-,14,-,TRBJ2-1,CASTNGGSYNEQFF,TGTGCCAGTACTAACGGGGGCTCCTACAATGAGCAGTTCTTC
TRBV28,-,14,once,TRBJ2-7,CASTIGGGTYEQYF,TGTGCCAGCACCATAGGGGGGGGAACCTACGAGCAGTACTTC
TRBV19,-,12,-,TRBJ2-4,CASSLEGNIQYF,TGTGCCAGTAGTTTGGAGGGAAACATTCAGTACTTC
TRBV19,-,18,-,TRBJ2-7,CASSNRDSYSDDPYEQYF,TGTGCCAGTAGTAACCGGGACTCCTACTCCGACGACCCCTACGAGCAGTACTTC
TRBV9,TRBD2,15,-,TRBJ2-1,CASSVDSGSYNEQFF,TGTGCCAGCAGCGTAGATAGCGGGAGTTACAATGAGCAGTTCTTC
TRBV18,-,14,-,TRBJ1-1,CASSPQQEGTEAFF,TGTGCCAGCTCACCACAACAGGAGGGCACTGAAGCTTTCTTT
TRBV6-6,-,16,once,TRBJ1-4,CASSYPTGSSGEKLFF,TGTGCCAGCAGTTACCCTACAGGGTCCTCGGGTGAAAAACTGTTTTTT
TRBV6-5,-,13,-,TRBJ1-5,CASSGQIGQPQHF,TGTGCCAGCAGTGGACAGATTGGTCAGCCCCAGCATTTT
TRBV7-9,-,13,-,TRBJ2-1,CASSLARSDEQFF,TGTGCCAGCAGCTTGGCAAGAAGCGATGAGCAGTTCTTC
TRBV19,TRBD1,14,-,TRBJ2-7,CASSATGGEFKQYF,TGTGCCAGTAGTGCCACAGGGGGCGAGTTCAAGCAGTACTTC
TRBV6-1,-,13,-,TRBJ1-5,CASSEGTYQPQHF,TGTGCCAGCAGTGAGGGCACTTATCAGCCCCAGCATTTT
TRBV27,-,15,-,TRBJ2-4,CASSRRGMSKNIQYF,TGTGCCAGCAGTCGCCGGGGGATGTCCAAAAACATTCAGTACTTC
TRBV29-1,-,14,once,TRBJ2-1,CSVDAMERGNEQFF,TGCAGCGTTGATGCGATGGAAAGGGGCAATGAGCAGTTCTTC
TRBV29-1,TRBD2,14,-,TRBJ2-1,CSSRETRSYNEQFF,TGCAGCTCGCGGGAGACCCGCTCCTACAATGAGCAGTTCTTC
TRBV29-1,-,13,-,TRBJ2-4,CSVERLVANIQYF,TGCAGCGTTGAACGGCTAGTCGCAAACATTCAGTACTTC
TRBV4-1,-,13,-,TRBJ2-1,CASSPPGDNEQFF,TGCGCCAGCAGCCCGCCCGGGGACAATGAGCAGTTCTTC
TRBV7-6,-,13,-,TRBJ1-5,CASSLVGNQPQHF,TGTGCCAGCAGCTTAGTAGGCAATCAGCCCCAGCATTTT
TRBV7-2,TRBD1,15,once,TRBJ1-1,CASRGKGGWVTEAFF,TGTGCCAGCAGGGGAAAAGGGGGCTGGGTCACTGAAGCTTTCTTT
TRBV27,-,15,-,TRBJ1-5,CASSSRVLGNQPQHF,TGTGCCAGCAGTTCCAGGGTGTTGGGCAATCAGCCCCAGCATTTT
TRBV9,TRBD2,15,once,TRBJ2-1,CASSATGLAGREQFF,TGTGCCAGCAGCGCGACGGGACTAGCGGGAAGGGAGCAGTTCTTC
TRBV5-1,TRBD1,16,once,TRBJ2-5,CASSLVGRGRLETQYF,TGCGCCAGCAGCTTGGTCGGCAGGGGGCGCTTGGAGACCCAGTACTTC
TRBV10-3,TRBD1,15,-,TRBJ2-7,CAISETGTGGGEQYF,TGTGCCATCAGTGAAACCGGGACAGGGGGCGGGGAGCAGTACTTC
TRBV6-5,-,15,-,TRBJ1-1,CASSPGWQANTEAFF,TGTGCCAGCAGTCCCGGTTGGCAGGCGAACACTGAAGCTTTCTTT
TRBV4-1,-,15,-,TRBJ1-1,CASSQTDISNTEAFF,TGCGCCAGCAGCCAGACGGACATTTCGAACACTGAAGCTTTCTTT
TRBV11-2,-,15,-,TRBJ1-2,CASSLEGGANYGYTF,TGTGCCAGCAGCTTAGAAGGGGGGGCTAACTATGGCTACACCTTC
TRBV9,-,15,-,TRBJ1-4,CASSVGAGTNEKLFF,TGTGCCAGCAGCGTAGGGGCAGGGACTAATGAAAAACTGTTTTTT
TRBV11-2,-,14,few,TRBJ2-1,CASSLDRTYNEQFF,TGTGCCAGCAGCTTAGATAGAACCTACAATGAGCAGTTCTTC
TRBV5-8,TRBD1,14,-,TRBJ1-2,CASSEGQVGQGYTF,TGTGCCAGCAGCGAGGGACAGGTCGGGCAGGGCTACACCTTC
TRBV2,TRBD2,17,-,TRBJ2-3,CASRFGTSGSGTDTQYF,TGTGCCAGCAGATTCGGGACTAGCGGGAGCGGGACAGATACGCAGTATTTT
TRBV18,TRBD2,13,-,TRBJ2-5,CASSGGAQETQYF,TGTGCCAGCTCCGGGGGGGCACAAGAGACCCAGTACTTC
TRBV13,-,11,-,TRBJ1-3,CASSLVDTIYF,TGTGCCAGCAGCTTAGTAGACACCATATATTTT
TRBV4-1,TRBD1,13,-,TRBJ1-4,CASSPTGREKLFF,TGCGCCAGCAGCCCGACAGGGCGCGAAAAACTGTTTTTT
TRBV5-6,-,14,-,TRBJ2-4,CASSFMASLNIQYF,TGTGCCAGCAGCTTTATGGCTAGCCTAAACATTCAGTACTTC
TRBV30,-,13,-,TRBJ1-1,CAWSGGGRTEAFF,TGTGCCTGGAGTGGAGGGGGACGCACTGAAGCTTTCTTT
TRBV9,-,13,-,TRBJ1-2,CASSVDGNYGYTF,TGTGCCAGCAGCGTAGACGGGAACTATGGCTACACCTTC
TRBV2,-,10,-,TRBJ1-2,CASKGGGYTF,TGTGCCAGTAAGGGAGGAGGCTACACCTTC
TRBV28,-,16,-,TRBJ1-1,CASSFLRVYKNTEAFF,TGTGCCAGCAGTTTTCTGCGAGTATATAAGAACACTGAAGCTTTCTTT
TRBV27,TRBD1,13,-,TRBJ1-2,CASRQGGVGGYTF,TGTGCCAGCAGACAGGGGGGGGTCGGTGGCTACACCTTC
TRBV7-9,TRBD2,17,once,TRBJ2-3,CASSASGGTGLGDTQYF,TGTGCCAGCAGCGCCAGCGGGGGCACTGGGCTGGGAGATACGCAGTATTTT
TRBV6-5,-,13,-,TRBJ2-7,CASSLAPSYEQYF,TGTGCCAGCAGTCTAGCGCCGTCCTACGAGCAGTACTTC
TRBV5-1,TRBD1,14,-,TRBJ2-3,CASSLQQGADTQYF,TGCGCCAGCAGCTTACAGCAGGGGGCAGATACGCAGTATTTT
TRBV2,TRBD1,17,-,TRBJ2-6,CASNPGQGFPGANGLTF,TGTGCCAGCAACCCGGGACAGGGGTTCCCTGGGGCCAACGGCCTGACTTTC
TRBV2,-,11,-,TRBJ2-7,CASKGYYEQYF,TGTGCCAGCAAGGGGTACTACGAGCAGTACTTC
TRBV27,TRBD1,14,once,TRBJ2-7,CASSFWDRPYEQYF,TGTGCCAGCAGTTTTTGGGACAGGCCATACGAGCAGTACTTC
TRBV7-9,-,12,once,TRBJ2-2,CASSSVVGELFF,TGTGCCAGCAGCTCCGTAGTTGGGGAGCTGTTTTTT
TRBV6-5,TRBD1,14,medium-sized,TRBJ2-1,CASAGQGGGYEQFF,TGTGCCAGTGCAGGACAGGGGGGAGGATATGAGCAGTTCTTC
TRBV5-1,-,15,few,TRBJ1-6,CASSLDGQINSPLHF,TGCGCCAGCAGCTTGGACGGACAGATTAATTCACCCCTCCACTTT